These 30 T cell receptor beta chains share one sample of origin, sequenced in a study of CD8 T cells in ankylosing spondylitis (dated by TCRdb to 2016 to 2017). The library was obtained by 5' RACE. Instrument on record: Illumina HiSeq 2500. TCRdb applied fastp at Q25 and MiXCR to the public reads, then kept only in-frame beta chains. Duplicate CDR3 protein sequences are folded into a single record with the most common DNA and genes. In all, the sample holds 350,000 or so distinct CDR3 sequences, and roughly 10% of those were seen once. The ten most abundant clones make up 9.1% of the sample. Sample: blood, either unsorted or a sorted T cell fraction (not recorded which). The receptors were sampled from a female donor with ankylosing spondylitis or in good health (not recorded which).

This clonotype occurred many times. CDR3 sequence (DNA): TGCGCCAGCAGCCAAAAGTACCAAGGGTTCACTGAAGCTTTCTTT. Translation: CASSQKYQGFTEAFF. The gene calls are TRBV4-1 and TRBJ1-1, with unresolved D. CDR1 is MGHRA, CDR2 YSYEKL, per germline. The V end was cut by 2 bases, the J end by 4 bases, with 14 bases between. The CDR3 sequence is 15 residues long.

Details on this clonotype: A much bigger clone sits one base away, suggesting this may be a read error. V is TRBV6-1 and J is TRBJ1-5; 11 bases are shared with TRBD1. The CDR3 is 14 amino acids. Germline CDR1 reads MNHNS; CDR2 reads SASEGT. CDR3 residues: CAGSAGQGGQPQHF. In DNA, the CDR3 is TGTGCCGGCAGTGCGGGACAGGGGGGTCAGCCCCAGCATTTT.

This sequence joins TRBV6-5 and TRBJ1-5; D perhaps matches TRBD1 (5 bases). The V gene's germline CDR1 is MNHEY and CDR2 SVGAGI. V gave up 0 bases and J gave up 3 bases, with 12 bases separating them. This CDR3 contains 16 residues. The CDR3 DNA reads as TGTGCCAGCAGTTACTCGTTTTGGGGGGACAATCAGCCCCAGCATTTT. Protein sequence: CASSYSFWGDNQPQHF.

In its sample, this clonotype was seen a few times. The rearrangement uses TRBV28 and TRBJ1-5, with a weak D call TRBD1 (5 bases). V was clipped by 3 bases and J by 4 bases, with 16 bases between them. CDR3 length: 16 amino acids. CDR1 and CDR2 from the germline V gene are MDHEN and SYDVKM. The chain's CDR3 is CASSFPTAALNQPQHF. The DNA of the CDR3 is TGTGCCAGCAGTTTCCCGACAGCAGCATTAAATCAGCCCCAGCATTTT.

V gene TRBV18 combines with J gene TRBJ2-3, with D possibly being TRBD2 (5 bases). V was cut by 3 bases and J by 8 bases, with 12 bases left in between. This CDR3 comprises 13 residues. The V gene's germline CDR1 is KGHSH and CDR2 LQKENI. The CDR3 protein is CASSPGPAGTQYF. CDR3 sequence (DNA): TGTGCCAGCTCACCCGGTCCGGCGGGTACGCAGTATTTT.

This clonotype was detected ten times or more. This chain uses TRBV5-1 with TRBJ2-2; 8 bases are shared with TRBD1. Germline values: CDR1 SGHRS, CDR2 YFSETQ. CDR3 length: 16 amino acids. The junction had 8 bases not matched to a gene; V was cut back by 0 bases and J by 7 bases. CDR3 loop: CASSLGGGQGIGELFF. DNA of the CDR3: TGCGCCAGCAGCTTGGGAGGTGGACAGGGCATCGGGGAGCTGTTTTTT.

This clonotype came up a few times. The V call is TRBV11-1, the J call TRBJ1-1; unclear D gene. The V gene lost 5 bases and the J gene lost 1 base, with 17 bases spanning the gap. Germline-derived CDR1 and CDR2 are SGHAT and FQDESV (reference sequence). There are 16 residues in the CDR3. CDR3 protein: CASSPRALGSNTEAFF. The CDR3, as DNA: TGTGCCAGCAGCCCCCGGGCTCTAGGATCGAACACTGAAGCTTTCTTT.

This clonotype was found many times. The chain joins TRBV6-5 to TRBJ1-6; 8 nucleotides align to TRBD1. Looked up from germline, CDR1 is MNHEY and CDR2 is SVGAGI. V dropped 2 bases and J dropped 7; count of bases not matched to a gene: 1. The CDR3 is made up of 14 amino acids. The CDR3 loop reads CASSYNRGNSPLHF. Here the CDR3 DNA reads TGTGCCAGCAGTTACAACAGGGGGAATTCACCCCTCCACTTT.

The rearrangement links TRBV29-1 to TRBJ2-7, with 9 bases fitting TRBD1. CDR1 and CDR2 (germline): SQVTM, ANQGSEA. This CDR3 is built from 14 residues. Unmatched junction bases numbered 7, after V lost 4 bases and J lost 3 bases. For the CDR3, the DNA is TGCAGCGTTGGATCCCGACAGGGGGGCTACGAGCAGTACTTC. It is translated as CSVGSRQGGYEQYF.

This clonotype was seen many times. V and J are TRBV5-1 and TRBJ2-1; 11 bases align to TRBD2. The CDR3 spans 16 residues. Germline V CDR1 and CDR2: SGHRS, YFSETQ. Trimming at V came to 1 base and at J to 8 bases, leaving 8 bases not matched to a gene. CDR3 bases: TGCGCCAGCAGCTTGTCACTAGCGGGAGTTGTCTATGAGCAGTTCTTC. Translated, it gives CASSLSLAGVVYEQFF.

This clonotype was picked up many times. This sequence joins TRBV20-1 and TRBJ2-4; D unresolved. The CDR3 extends over 15 amino acids. Trimming cost V 1 base and J 0 bases, with 10 bases left between them. CDR1 and CDR2 from the germline V gene are DFQATT and SNEGSKA (reference sequence). Here the CDR3 reads CSARGGALAKNIQYF. CDR3 nucleotide sequence: TGCAGTGCTAGAGGTGGAGCACTAGCCAAAAACATTCAGTACTTC.

This clonotype was seen many times. The chain employs TRBV6-1 and TRBJ2-2; D is possibly TRBD2 (5 bases). This CDR3 has 14 amino acids. Germline CDR1 and CDR2: MNHNS and SASEGT. V was shortened by 6 bases and J by 0 bases, with 8 bases between the two germline ends. CDR3 bases: TGTGCCAGCAGATGGAGGTCGAACACCGGGGAGCTGTTTTTT. This encodes CASRWRSNTGELFF.

This clonotype has at least ten counts. The chain has TRBV5-1 and TRBJ1-6; D gene unclear. CDR3 size: 12 residues. Germline loops: CDR1 SGHRS, CDR2 YFSETQ. The V end was cut by 5 bases, the J end by 6 bases, with 6 bases between. The CDR3 nucleotides are TGCGCCAGCAGGGACCCTAATTCACCCCTCCACTTT. Its protein is CASRDPNSPLHF.

This clonotype was observed a few times. V gene TRBV20-1 combines with J gene TRBJ2-1, with 8 positions matching TRBD2. V lost 4 bases and J lost 6; bases outside the gene matches: 17. Per the germline V gene, CDR1 is DFQATT and CDR2 is SNEGSKA (reference sequence). The CDR3 contains 17 residues. The CDR3 sequence: CSATPYNLAGRVNEQFF. The CDR3 DNA follows: TGCAGTGCTACACCCTATAACTTAGCGGGAAGAGTCAATGAGCAGTTCTTC.

This clonotype was observed many times. V usage is TRBV27 and J usage is TRBJ2-6, with TRBD1 as a possible D gene (6 bases). Looked up from germline, CDR1 is MNHEY and CDR2 is SMNVEV (reference sequence). Trimming cost V 5 bases and J 0 bases, with 17 bases left between them. This CDR3 contains 18 residues. In nucleotides, the CDR3 is TGTGCCAGCAGTAGCCGGGACACCGCCTACTCTGGGGCCAACGTCCTGACTTTC. It is translated as CASSSRDTAYSGANVLTF. Combining the CDR3 with reference TRBV27 and TRBJ2-6 gives the whole variable domain EAQVTQNPRYLITVTGKKLTVTCSQNMNHEYMSWYRQDPGLGLRQIYYSMNVEVTDKGDVPEGYKVSRKEKRNFPLILESPSPNQTSLYFCASSSRDTAYSGANVLTFGAGSRLTVL.

This clonotype was recorded many times. J is TRBJ2-3 and V is TRBV4-2; TRBD2 agrees at 7 bases. V shed 4 bases and J 3 bases; nucleotides not matched to a gene: 13. CDR1 and CDR2 (germline): LGHNA, YNFKEQ. The CDR3 spans 17 residues. CDR3 amino acids: CASSLSLATTGTDTQYF. CDR3 nucleotide sequence: TGTGCCAGCAGCCTATCACTAGCGACGACGGGGACAGATACGCAGTATTTT.

This clonotype was seen repeatedly, ten times or more. The V and J genes are TRBV12-3 or TRBV12-4 and TRBJ1-2; the match to TRBD1 covers 12 bases. V lost 6 bases to trimming and J lost 7 bases; unmatched junction nucleotides: 15. The CDR3 sequence is 17 residues long. The CDR3 DNA sequence: TGTGCCAGCAGCTACAGTCACGGGGGACAGGGGGCGCTTGGCTACACCTTC. Its protein is CASSYSHGGQGALGYTF.

There are many counts of this clonotype. The chain is built from TRBV12-3 or TRBV12-4 and TRBJ2-6; maybe TRBD1 (6 bases). This CDR3 has 17 residues. The germline V and J ends were trimmed by 5 bases and 0 bases, with 14 bases remaining between them. The CDR3 DNA follows: TGTGCCAGCAGTAACAGGGTTCGAGGCTCTGGGGCCAACGTCCTGACTTTC. This encodes CASSNRVRGSGANVLTF.

The chain couples TRBV29-1 to TRBJ2-1; D is unresolved. V lost 5 bases to trimming and J lost 7 bases, with 15 bases between them. The CDR3 has 13 residues. Per the germline V gene, CDR1 is SQVTM and CDR2 is ANQGSEA. In nucleotides, the CDR3 is TGCAGCGTTTCGGTCCCACTTACTAATGAGCAGTTCTTC. It encodes CSVSVPLTNEQFF.

The rearrangement links TRBV28 to TRBJ1-2; D is possibly TRBD1 (5 bases). Germline CDR1 is MDHEN and CDR2 is SYDVKM. The CDR3 totals 18 residues. V lost 2 bases to trimming and J lost 4 bases, with 23 bases between them. Written as DNA, the CDR3 is TGTGCCAGCAGTTTAGGGGGGGAAACGGCGGGCACTCTCTATGGCTACACCTTC. Translated, it gives CASSLGGETAGTLYGYTF.

This clonotype was detected many times. Written as DNA, the CDR3 is TGTGCCATCAGCTACGGAGCCAATAATGAAAAACTGTTTTTT. This gives the protein CAISYGANNEKLFF. V gene TRBV10-3 combines with J gene TRBJ1-4, with no clear D. Trimming took off 6 bases at V and 4 bases at J, with 12 bases between the two ends. The germline V gene encodes CDR1 ENHRY and CDR2 SYGVKD. The CDR3 is 14 amino acids.

The CDR3 loop reads CASSPSLGGSGQGYEQYF. In DNA form, the CDR3 reads TGTGCCAGCAGTCCCAGTTTGGGGGGGTCGGGACAGGGTTACGAGCAGTACTTC. The chain combines TRBV28 with TRBJ2-7, with 9 nucleotides matching TRBD1. The V segment lost 5 bases and the J segment 4 bases; nucleotides outside the gene matches: 18. The CDR3 totals 18 residues. From germline, CDR1 is MDHEN and CDR2 SYDVKM.

This clonotype has only a few counts. This chain uses TRBV12-3 or TRBV12-4 with TRBJ2-1; 11 nucleotides match TRBD2. The CDR3 runs 14 residues. J lost 4 bases, V lost 6 bases, and 2 bases had no gene match. The CDR3: CASRVAGGYNEQFF. The CDR3 DNA reads TGTGCCAGCAGGGTAGCGGGAGGGTACAATGAGCAGTTCTTC.

This clonotype appeared many times. V is TRBV20-1 and J is TRBJ1-4; 8 bases are a match to TRBD1. The trim removed 0 bases at V and 1 base at J, leaving 1 base unmatched. The CDR3 totals 15 residues. CDR1 and CDR2 (germline): DFQATT, SNEGSKA (reference sequence). The CDR3 reads CSARETGVTNEKLFF. CDR3 nucleotide sequence: TGCAGTGCTAGAGAGACAGGGGTAACTAATGAAAAACTGTTTTTT.

The table lists this clonotype with a few counts. The chain combines TRBV5-1 with TRBJ1-1; unclear D gene. Germline CDR1 SGHRS, CDR2 YFSETQ. The CDR3 length is 13 residues. Trimming took 5 bases from V and 1 from J, leaving 9 bases between them. The CDR3 loop is CASSASRNTEAFF. Written as DNA, the CDR3 is TGCGCCAGCAGTGCGTCCCGGAACACTGAAGCTTTCTTT.

V is TRBV18 and J is TRBJ1-1; the D gene is possibly TRBD1 (5 bases). This CDR3 is built from 12 residues. Trimming stripped 5 bases from V and 11 bases from J, with 15 bases between. CDR1 is KGHSH and CDR2 is LQKENI in the germline V gene. The CDR3 reads CASSGVRDEAFF. CDR3 DNA sequence: TGTGCCAGCTCAGGCGTCCGGGACGAGGCTTTCTTT. The complete variable domain, with remaining parts taken from reference TRBV18 and TRBJ1-1, reads NAGVMQNPRHLVRRRGQEARLRCSPMKGHSHVYWYRQLPEEGLKFMVYLQKENIIDESGMPKERFSAEFPKEGPSILRIQQVVRGDSAAYFCASSGVRDEAFFGQGTRLTVV.

This clonotype was counted only a few times. The chain's CDR3 is CASSLVVTRSTDTQYF. The CDR3 nucleotides read TGTGCCAGCAGCTTAGTGGTAACCAGGTCCACAGATACGCAGTATTTT. The chain joins TRBV11-2 to TRBJ2-3; no firm D call. Trimming left V 1 base short and J 2 bases short, with 13 bases between. CDR1 and CDR2 from the germline V gene are SGHAT and FQNNGV. The CDR3 runs to 16 residues.

This clonotype occurred many times. This sequence joins TRBV29-1 and TRBJ1-3, with a possible D match to TRBD1 (5 bases). Per the germline V gene, CDR1 is SQVTM and CDR2 is ANQGSEA. V lost 1 base and J 4 bases, leaving 14 bases between the germline ends. The CDR3 extends over 15 amino acids. The CDR3 region has the DNA TGCAGCGTTGAAGGGGAGCAGGGAGGAGGAAACACCATATATTTT. This sequence encodes CSVEGEQGGGNTIYF.

There are many counts of this clonotype. CDR3 in amino acids: CASSVMTGAANSPLHF. DNA of the CDR3: TGTGCCAGCAGCGTAATGACAGGGGCCGCTAATTCACCCCTCCACTTT. The chain couples TRBV5-6 to TRBJ1-6, with 8 bases that match TRBD1. The germline V gene encodes CDR1 SGHDT and CDR2 YYEEEE. V gave up 4 bases and J gave up 6 bases; unmatched junction bases: 9. CDR3 size: 16 residues.

The gene calls are TRBV18 and TRBJ2-1; D is undetermined. Looked up from germline, CDR1 is KGHSH and CDR2 is LQKENI. The CDR3 covers 15 residues. Trimming removed 3 bases at V and 3 bases at J, with 12 bases between. CDR3 loop: CASSPNTGIYNEQFF. As DNA, the CDR3 is TGTGCCAGCTCACCGAACACGGGCATCTACAATGAGCAGTTCTTC.